This T cell receptor (beta chain) stems from a study of tissue T cells after allogeneic stem cell transplantation. CDR1 and CDR2 (germline): LGHDT, YNNKEL (reference sequence). The CDR3 runs to 13 residues. V dropped 4 bases and J dropped 7 bases, with 11 bases sitting between them. The protocol was immunoSEQ multiplex PCR, while the TCRdb copy is restricted to in-frame clones and leaves out a portion. The table records some 24,000 clones, roughly 80% of them present only once. The sequence was obtained from a female donor of 60 years or more with lung cancer. The J gene is TRBJ1-5, the V gene TRBV3-1 (or the pseudogene TRBV3-2), with D hard to call. The sample here was tissue from the ileum, taken at autopsy. CDR3 coding DNA: TGTGCCAGCAGCCTCGGCCTAGTCCAGCCCCAGCATTTT. It translates to CASSLGLVQPQHF.